Described below is a single T cell receptor (beta chain) sequence and its context. Its antigen is unknown. There are no base qualities to consult, and no much larger clone falls within one base. The library was generated by PCR. DNA from cultured CD4+ T cells underwent TCR sequencing with the Oncomine TCR Beta short-read assay at the Johns Hopkins FTIC core. The QIAamp micro DNA kit was used to extract genomic DNA from the cultured CD4+ T cells. The Oncomine TCR Beta libraries from cultured CD4+ T cells were pooled using unique dual indexes and then sequenced on an Illumina iSeq 100. The original pipeline was this. Non-productive sequences were removed, and CDR3s not starting with C, not ending with F or W, or shorter than 7 amino acids were discarded. The MANAFEST web application was used to identify antigen-specific clonotypes by comparing peptide-stimulated wells against reference wells and other culture wells. For a clone to be called positive, the clone needed an FDR below 0.05, an odds ratio above 5, and a productive frequency above 0.1% in at least two of three replicate wells. Clonotypes that were significantly expanded in both SARS-CoV-2 spike wells and at least one common cold coronavirus spike condition were defined as cross-reactive. Using R version 3.6.1, CDR3 homology was evaluated through Levenshtein distances (stringdist) along with unrooted phylogenetic trees (ape). TCRdb reanalyzed the raw reads on its own, using fastp at Q25 for trimming and MiXCR for clone calling, and kept in-frame beta chains. Duplicate CDR3 protein sequences are folded into a single record with the most common DNA and genes. Here the V and J calls rest on TCRdb's processing, not on the authors' analysis. The sample includes roughly 15,000 distinct CDR3 sequences, with around 40% observed a single time. In total, the top ten clones hold roughly 10% of the sample.

V is cut by 5 bases and J by 4 bases, and the space between the germline ends is 15 bases. The germline V gene yields ENHRY for CDR1 and SYGVKD for CDR2. Measured from the cysteine to the phenylalanine, the CDR3 is 15 residues long. CDR3 DNA is the only sequence kept; it has 45 bases, read in frame from the first base. The data were obtained in a study of vaccination and CD4 T cells after COVID-19 (dated by TCRdb to the early 2020s). For the wider study: Every convalescent patient had a positive nasal swab PCR test for SARS-CoV-2, with mild disease in about 9 patients and severe disease in one. Six males and four females were included in the convalescent cohort, with two Hispanic individuals, seven Caucasians, two Asians and one multiracial person represented. Each participant got two doses of either the Pfizer-BioNTech BNT162b2 vaccine (n=8) or the Moderna mRNA-1273 vaccine (n=2). Post-COVID blood samples were collected from convalescent patients a median of around 100 days after diagnosis, with a range of roughly 30 to 161 days. The time from the second vaccine dose to post-vaccine blood sampling had a median of roughly 79 days and ranged from about 14 to 241 days. For stimulating the cultures, overlapping spike peptide pools were used, derived from SARS-CoV-2 as well as from the common cold coronaviruses HCoV-NL63, HCoV-OC43 and HCoV-229E. In control cultures, a CEFX viral epitope pool was used as positive control, an HIV-1 Nef peptide pool was used as negative control, or no peptide was added. In fewer than 12 COVID-19 convalescent patients and a handful of infection-naive healthy vaccine recipients, researchers compared the spike-specific CD4+ TCR repertoire from before mRNA vaccination with the repertoire from after. Paper-wide results and their limitations: Among the post-vaccine SARS-CoV-2-reactive clones in convalescent patients, a median approximately 90% showed up only after vaccination, which suggests vaccine-specific priming. In convalescent patients, nearly all vaccine-specific clones (304 of 307) were found to be mono-reactive for SARS-CoV-2 spike rather than cross-reactive with common cold coronaviruses. An increase in the median number of SARS-CoV-2-reactive clonotypes from approximately 20 after infection to about 39 after vaccination was observed, but the change was not found to be significant. Relatively few convalescent patients were included in the study, and early timepoints after natural infection were not analyzed.

What the treatment or condition label conveys for this sample: roughly ten-day PBMC culture with coronavirus spike peptide pools or control peptides (ViraFEST assay). The study used the ViraFEST assay, which expanded antigen-specific T cells with peptide pools and then identified expanded clonotypes by TCR sequencing. The positive SARS-CoV-2 PCR tests of the convalescent patients were dated from March to December 2020, before the Alpha, Beta and Delta variants emerged in the United States. Each well held 2.2 million or so PBMCs cultured with approximately 10 ug/ml peptide pools in IMDM containing approximately 5% human AB serum and around 10 IU/ml IL-2. On days 3 and 7, half of the culture medium was replaced with fresh IL-2-containing medium. After roughly nine days of culture, CD4+ T cells were isolated by negative selection using the EasySep CD4+ T cell isolation kit. Ficoll-Paque Plus gradient centrifugation was used to isolate PBMCs from whole blood, and the isolated PBMCs were then either used fresh or cryopreserved at -140C. Each culture condition was generally run in triplicate wells.

This TCR derives from a human donor who had recovered from COVID-19. Sequenced input: CD4+ T cells from blood, cultured in vitro. Rearrangement joined TRBV10-3 to TRBJ1-3, with no D gene named confidently. The CDR3 region has the sequence CAISRIGVGGNTIYF. The sequenced DNA: TGTGCCATCAGTAGAATAGGTGTTGGAGGAAACACCATATATTTT.